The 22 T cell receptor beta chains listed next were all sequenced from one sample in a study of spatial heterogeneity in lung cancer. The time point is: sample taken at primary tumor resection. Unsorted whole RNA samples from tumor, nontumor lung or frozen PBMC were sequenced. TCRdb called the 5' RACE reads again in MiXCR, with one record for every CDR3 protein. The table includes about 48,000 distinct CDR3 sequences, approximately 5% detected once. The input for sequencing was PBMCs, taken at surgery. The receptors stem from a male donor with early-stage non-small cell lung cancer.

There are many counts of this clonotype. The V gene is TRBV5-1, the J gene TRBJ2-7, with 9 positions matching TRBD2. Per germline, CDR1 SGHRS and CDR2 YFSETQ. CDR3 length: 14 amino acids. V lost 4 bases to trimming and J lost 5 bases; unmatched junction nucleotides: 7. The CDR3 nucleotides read TGCGCCAGCAGCCGAAGCGGGGGGCTGGACGAGCAGTACTTC. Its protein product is CASSRSGGLDEQYF.

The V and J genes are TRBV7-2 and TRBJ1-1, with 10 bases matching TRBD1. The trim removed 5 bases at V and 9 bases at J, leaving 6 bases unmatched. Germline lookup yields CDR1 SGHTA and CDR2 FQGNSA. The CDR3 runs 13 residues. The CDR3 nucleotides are TGTGCCAGCAGCAGAGGACAGGGGGAACAAGCTTTCTTT. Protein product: CASSRGQGEQAFF.

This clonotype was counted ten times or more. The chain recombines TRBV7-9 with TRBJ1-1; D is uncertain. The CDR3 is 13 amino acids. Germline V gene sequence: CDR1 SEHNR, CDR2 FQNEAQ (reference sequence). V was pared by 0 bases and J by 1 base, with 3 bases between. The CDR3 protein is CASSLAWNTEAFF. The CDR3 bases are TGTGCCAGCAGCTTAGCCTGGAACACTGAAGCTTTCTTT. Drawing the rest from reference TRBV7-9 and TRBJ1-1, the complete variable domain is DTGVSQNPRHKITKRGQNVTFRCDPISEHNRLYWYRQTLGQGPEFLTYFQNEAQLEKSRLLSDRFSAERPKGSFSTLEIQRTEQGDSAMYLCASSLAWNTEAFFGQGTRLTVV.

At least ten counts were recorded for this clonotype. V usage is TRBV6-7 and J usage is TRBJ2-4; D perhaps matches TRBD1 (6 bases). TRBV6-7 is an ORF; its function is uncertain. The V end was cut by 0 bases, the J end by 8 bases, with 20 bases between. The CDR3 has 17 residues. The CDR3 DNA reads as TGTGCCAGCAGTTACTCGAACAGGGAACCGAGTAAGGACATTCAGTACTTC. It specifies CASSYSNREPSKDIQYF.

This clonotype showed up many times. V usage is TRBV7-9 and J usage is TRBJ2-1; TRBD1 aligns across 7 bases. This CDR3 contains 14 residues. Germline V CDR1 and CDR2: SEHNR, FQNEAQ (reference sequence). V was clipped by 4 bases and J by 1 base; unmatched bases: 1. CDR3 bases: TGTGCCAGCAGCTCGGGACAGTCCTACAATGAGCAGTTCTTC. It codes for CASSSGQSYNEQFF.

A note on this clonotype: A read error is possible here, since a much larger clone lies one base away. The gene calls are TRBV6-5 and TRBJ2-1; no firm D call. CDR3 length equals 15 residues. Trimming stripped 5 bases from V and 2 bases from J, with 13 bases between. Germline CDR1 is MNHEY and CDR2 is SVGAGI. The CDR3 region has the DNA TGTGCCAGCAGTCCGATAAGAAAGACCTACAATGAGCAGTTCTTC. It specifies CASSPIRKTYNEQFF.

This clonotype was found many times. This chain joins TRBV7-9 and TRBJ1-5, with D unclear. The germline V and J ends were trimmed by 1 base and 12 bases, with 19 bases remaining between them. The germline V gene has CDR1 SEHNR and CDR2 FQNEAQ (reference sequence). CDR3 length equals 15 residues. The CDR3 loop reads CASSLDTAVPSLQHF. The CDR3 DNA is TGTGCCAGCAGCTTAGACACGGCAGTACCCTCCCTCCAGCATTTT.

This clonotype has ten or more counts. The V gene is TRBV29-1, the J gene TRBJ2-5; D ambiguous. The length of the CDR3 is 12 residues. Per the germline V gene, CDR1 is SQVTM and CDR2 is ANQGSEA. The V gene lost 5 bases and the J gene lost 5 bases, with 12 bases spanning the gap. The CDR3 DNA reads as TGCAGCGTTTACTCGCTCGGGGAGACCCAGTACTTC. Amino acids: CSVYSLGETQYF.

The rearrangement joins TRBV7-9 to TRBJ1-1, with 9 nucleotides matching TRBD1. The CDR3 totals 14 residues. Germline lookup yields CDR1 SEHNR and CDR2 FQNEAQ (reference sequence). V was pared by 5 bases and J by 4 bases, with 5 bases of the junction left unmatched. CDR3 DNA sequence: TGTGCCAGCAGCCGGGGACAGGGAGCCACTGAAGCTTTCTTT. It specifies CASSRGQGATEAFF.

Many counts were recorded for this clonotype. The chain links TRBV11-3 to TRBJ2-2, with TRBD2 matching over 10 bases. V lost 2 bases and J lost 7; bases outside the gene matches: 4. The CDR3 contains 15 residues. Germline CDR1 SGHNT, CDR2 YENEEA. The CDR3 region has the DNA TGTGCCAGCAGCTTACTAGCGGGAGTAGGCGGGGAGCTGTTTTTT. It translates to CASSLLAGVGGELFF.

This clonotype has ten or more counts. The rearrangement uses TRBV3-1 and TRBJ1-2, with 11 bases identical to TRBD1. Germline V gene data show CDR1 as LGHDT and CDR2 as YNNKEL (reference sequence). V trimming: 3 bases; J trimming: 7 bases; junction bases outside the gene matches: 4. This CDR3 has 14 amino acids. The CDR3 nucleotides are TGTGCCAGCAGCCATAGAGGACAGGGGGCTGGCTACACCTTC. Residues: CASSHRGQGAGYTF.

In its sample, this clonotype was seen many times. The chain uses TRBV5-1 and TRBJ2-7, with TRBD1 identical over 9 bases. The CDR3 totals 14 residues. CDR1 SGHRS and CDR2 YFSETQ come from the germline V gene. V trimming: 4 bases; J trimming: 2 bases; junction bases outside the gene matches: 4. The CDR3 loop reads CASSRGQGAYEQYF. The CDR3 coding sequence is TGCGCCAGCAGCAGGGGACAGGGTGCCTACGAGCAGTACTTC.

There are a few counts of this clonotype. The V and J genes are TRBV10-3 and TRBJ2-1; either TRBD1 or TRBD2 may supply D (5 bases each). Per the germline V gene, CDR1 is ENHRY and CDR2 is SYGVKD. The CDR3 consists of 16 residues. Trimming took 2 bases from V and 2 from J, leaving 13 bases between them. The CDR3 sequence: CAISEEGRPPYNEQFF. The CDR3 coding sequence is TGTGCCATCAGTGAGGAGGGACGCCCTCCCTACAATGAGCAGTTCTTC.

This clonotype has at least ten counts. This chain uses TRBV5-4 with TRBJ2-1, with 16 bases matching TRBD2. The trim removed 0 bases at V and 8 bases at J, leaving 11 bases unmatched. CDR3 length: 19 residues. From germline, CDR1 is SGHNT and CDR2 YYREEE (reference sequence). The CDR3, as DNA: TGTGCCAGCAGCTTGGCTGGGACTAGCGGGAGGGCCGAGGTCGATGAGCAGTTCTTC. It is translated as CASSLAGTSGRAEVDEQFF.

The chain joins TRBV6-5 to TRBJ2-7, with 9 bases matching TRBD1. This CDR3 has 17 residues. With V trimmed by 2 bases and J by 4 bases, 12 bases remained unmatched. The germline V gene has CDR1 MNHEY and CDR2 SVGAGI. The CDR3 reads CASSYGLPGQGSYEQYF. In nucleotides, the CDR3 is TGTGCCAGCAGTTACGGACTTCCGGGACAGGGATCTTACGAGCAGTACTTC.

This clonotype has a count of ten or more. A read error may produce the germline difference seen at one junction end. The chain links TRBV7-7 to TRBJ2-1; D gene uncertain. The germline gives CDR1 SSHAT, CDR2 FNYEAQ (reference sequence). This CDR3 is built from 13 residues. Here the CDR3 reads CASSYGLGFEQFF. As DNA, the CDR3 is TGTGCTAGCAGCTACGGGTTGGGGTTTGAGCAGTTCTTC.

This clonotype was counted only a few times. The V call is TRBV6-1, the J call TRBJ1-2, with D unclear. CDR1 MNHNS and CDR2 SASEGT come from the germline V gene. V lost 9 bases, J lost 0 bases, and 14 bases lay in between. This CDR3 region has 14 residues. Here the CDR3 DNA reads TGTGCCAGTCTACACCCGGGAACTAACTATGGCTACACCTTC. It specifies CASLHPGTNYGYTF.

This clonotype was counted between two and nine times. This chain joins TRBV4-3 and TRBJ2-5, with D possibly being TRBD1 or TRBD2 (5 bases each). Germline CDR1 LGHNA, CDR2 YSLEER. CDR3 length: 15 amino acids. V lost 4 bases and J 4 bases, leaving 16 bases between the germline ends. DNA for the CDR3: TGCGCCAGCAGCCGAGGGACCCTCGAAAGAGAGACCCAGTACTTC. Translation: CASSRGTLERETQYF.

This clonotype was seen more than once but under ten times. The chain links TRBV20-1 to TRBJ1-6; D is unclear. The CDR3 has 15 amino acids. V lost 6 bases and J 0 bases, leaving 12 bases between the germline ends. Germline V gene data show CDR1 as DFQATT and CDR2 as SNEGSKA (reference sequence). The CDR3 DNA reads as TGCAGTGCCCGGACTGATAGCTCCTATAATTCACCCCTCCACTTT. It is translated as CSARTDSSYNSPLHF.

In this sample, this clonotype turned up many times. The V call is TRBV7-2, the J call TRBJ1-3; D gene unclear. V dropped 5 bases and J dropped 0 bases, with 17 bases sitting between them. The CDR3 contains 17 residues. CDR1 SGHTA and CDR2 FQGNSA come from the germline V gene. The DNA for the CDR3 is TGTGCCAGCAGCCCAGGAGGACGGACGAGCTCTGGAAACACCATATATTTT. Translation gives CASSPGGRTSSGNTIYF.

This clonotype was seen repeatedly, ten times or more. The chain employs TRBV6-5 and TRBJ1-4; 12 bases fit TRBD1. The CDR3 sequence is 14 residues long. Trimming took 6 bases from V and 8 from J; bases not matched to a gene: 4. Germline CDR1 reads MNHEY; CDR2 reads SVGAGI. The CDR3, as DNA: TGTGCCAGCAGAGGGACAGGGGGCCGCGAAAAACTGTTTTTT. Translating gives CASRGTGGREKLFF.

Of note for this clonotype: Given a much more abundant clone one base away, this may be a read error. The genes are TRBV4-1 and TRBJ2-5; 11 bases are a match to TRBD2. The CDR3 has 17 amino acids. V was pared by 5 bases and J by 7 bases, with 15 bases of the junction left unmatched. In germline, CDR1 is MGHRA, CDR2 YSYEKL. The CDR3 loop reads CASSSEDSGRALVTQYF. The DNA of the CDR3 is TGCGCCAGCAGCTCCGAGGATAGCGGGAGGGCTTTGGTGACCCAGTACTTC.